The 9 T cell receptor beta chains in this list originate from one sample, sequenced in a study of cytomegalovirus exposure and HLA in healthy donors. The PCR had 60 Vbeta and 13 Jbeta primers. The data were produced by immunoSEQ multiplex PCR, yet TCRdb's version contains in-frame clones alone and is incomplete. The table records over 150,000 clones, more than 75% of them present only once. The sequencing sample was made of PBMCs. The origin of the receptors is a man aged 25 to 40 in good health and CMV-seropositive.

The CDR3 loop is CAISELDRGYEQYF. The CDR3 DNA follows: TGTGCCATCAGTGAGTTAGACAGGGGCTACGAGCAGTACTTC. V usage is TRBV10-3 and J usage is TRBJ2-7; 8 bases match TRBD1. Germline lookup yields CDR1 ENHRY and CDR2 SYGVKD. This CDR3 region has 14 residues. With V trimmed by 1 base and J by 3 bases, 2 bases remained unmatched.

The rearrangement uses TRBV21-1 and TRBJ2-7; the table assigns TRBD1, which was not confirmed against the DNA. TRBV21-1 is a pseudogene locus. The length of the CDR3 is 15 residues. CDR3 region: CASRNSDRPSYEQYV. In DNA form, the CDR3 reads TGTGCCAGCAGGAATTCGGACAGGCCGTCCTACGAGCAGTACGTC.

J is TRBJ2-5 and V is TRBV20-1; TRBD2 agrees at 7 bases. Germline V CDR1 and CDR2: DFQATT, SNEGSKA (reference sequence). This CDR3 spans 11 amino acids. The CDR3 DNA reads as TGCAGCAAAGTAGCGGGAGAGACCCAGTACTTC. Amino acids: CSKVAGETQYF.

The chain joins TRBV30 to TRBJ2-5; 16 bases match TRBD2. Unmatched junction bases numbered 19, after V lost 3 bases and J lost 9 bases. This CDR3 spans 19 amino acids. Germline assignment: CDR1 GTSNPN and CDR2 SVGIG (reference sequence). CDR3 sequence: CAWRGTSGRAGRRSAAQYF. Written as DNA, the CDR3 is TGTGCCTGGAGGGGGACTAGCGGGAGGGCCGGTAGGAGATCAGCGGCCCAGTACTTC.

CDR3 DNA sequence: TGTGCCAGCACCAATCTAGGGGGGGCCGAGCAGTACGTC. This encodes CASTNLGGAEQYV. The chain recombines TRBV6-1 with TRBJ2-7; D might be TRBD2 (7 bases). Trimming removed 7 bases at V and 6 bases at J, with 16 bases between. The germline V gene has CDR1 MNHNS and CDR2 SASEGT. CDR3 length: 13 amino acids.

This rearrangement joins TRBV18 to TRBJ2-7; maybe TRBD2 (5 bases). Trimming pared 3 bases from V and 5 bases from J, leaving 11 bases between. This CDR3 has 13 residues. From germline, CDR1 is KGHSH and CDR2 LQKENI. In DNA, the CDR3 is TGTGCCAGCTCACCCCCTAGCTATGACGAGCAGTACTTC. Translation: CASSPPSYDEQYF.

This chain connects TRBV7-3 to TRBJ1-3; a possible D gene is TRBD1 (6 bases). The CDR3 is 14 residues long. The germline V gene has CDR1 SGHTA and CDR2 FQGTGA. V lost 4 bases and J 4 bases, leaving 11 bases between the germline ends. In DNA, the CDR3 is TGTGCCAGCAGCTCTGGACAGCCCGGAAACACCATATATTTT. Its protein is CASSSGQPGNTIYF.

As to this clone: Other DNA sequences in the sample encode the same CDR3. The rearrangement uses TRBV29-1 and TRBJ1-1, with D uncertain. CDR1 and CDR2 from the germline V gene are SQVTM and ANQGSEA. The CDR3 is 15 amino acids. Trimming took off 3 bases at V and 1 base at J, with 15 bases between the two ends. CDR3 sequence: CSVETSGTRNTEAFF. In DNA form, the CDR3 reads TGCAGCGTTGAGACTTCGGGTACCCGGAACACTGAAGCTTTCTTT.

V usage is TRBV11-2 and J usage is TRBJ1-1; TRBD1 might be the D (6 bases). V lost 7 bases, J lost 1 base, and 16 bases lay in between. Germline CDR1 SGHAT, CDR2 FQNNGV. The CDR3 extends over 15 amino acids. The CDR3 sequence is CASTWGGLRNTEAFF. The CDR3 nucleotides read TGTGCCAGCACCTGGGGGGGGCTGAGGAACACTGAAGCTTTCTTT.